This T cell receptor beta chain was found in a study of T cells in Graves' hyperthyroidism and ophthalmopathy. Study overall: Initial diagnosis, before any treatment, was when peripheral blood was collected. Study-wide results and caveats: It was a median roughly 6.5 months before onset that the model predicted ophthalmopathy. Blood held most thyroid clonotypes expanded above 0.001 frequency.

This clonotype came up a few times. The antigen is not known. Researchers took RNA transcripts and amplified the TCR beta CDR3 regions from them. Primed by the HTBI set, a first-round RT-PCR was run on the TCR CDR3. TCRdb reprocessed the multiplex PCR reads with MiXCR, giving one entry per CDR3 protein. Here the sample spans 500,000 to 600,000 distinct CDR3 sequences, 16% being singletons. Thyroid ultrasound, orbital computed tomography, clinical symptoms, and serum thyroxine and TRAb underpinned diagnoses. Sequencing used blood. The clonotype was recovered from a woman aged 18-29 years with Graves' hyperthyroidism.

CDR3 residues: CASSPPPHRTATGELFF. CDR3 DNA: TGTGCCAGCTCACCTCCTCCGCACAGAACGGCCACCGGGGAGCTGTTTTTT. This chain uses TRBV18 with TRBJ2-2, with no clear D. This CDR3 has 17 residues. Germline CDR1 and CDR2: KGHSH and LQKENI. V was clipped by 3 bases and J by 4 bases, with 18 bases between them.